The rows below give T cell receptor beta chains drawn from one sample of a study of glioma-infiltrating T cells after dendritic cell vaccination. Assay: immunoSEQ multiplex PCR; the TCRdb copy retains only in-frame clones and omits some. Of tens of thousands of clones listed, roughly 87% are singletons. The specimen was blood, collected before dendritic cell vaccination. The receptors here all came from a human donor with glioblastoma. Each CDR3 is given with its conserved first and last residue. Fields, in order: clone size, V gene, J gene, CDR3 protein. Clone size, where shown, is once, few, many, or a class for clones that have expanded.

-	TRBV15	TRBJ1-4	CATSRGTDNPLKLFF
-	TRBV9	TRBJ1-3	CASSVGDTSSGNTIYF
once	TRBV10-3	TRBJ2-3	CAISGLAGASTDTQYF
-	TRBV10-2	TRBJ1-1	CASTPQVNTEAFF
-	TRBV7-9	TRBJ2-3	CASSQGQGADTQYF
once	TRBV29-1	TRBJ1-1	CSVVQATNTEAFF
-	TRBV4-3	TRBJ2-7	CASSQDRQGHYEQYF
-	TRBV10-2	TRBJ1-1	CASTSGTEAFF
-	TRBV5-5	TRBJ1-3	CASSSLRGGAENTIYF
once	TRBV18	TRBJ2-2	CASSLTGKNTGELFF
-	TRBV4-3	TRBJ2-7	CASSQASGGYEQYF
-	TRBV4-2	TRBJ2-7	CASSQEGAGEGGAYEQYF
-	TRBV27	TRBJ2-7	CASSLKAGVTGYEQYF
-	TRBV7-8	TRBJ1-1	CASSLDVGAGINTEAFF
-	TRBV4-2	TRBJ2-4	CASSQVLAGGNPAKNIQYF
-	TRBV7-8	TRBJ1-1	CASSNRNTEAFF
-	TRBV11-2	TRBJ1-2	CASSLGSYGYTF
-	TRBV18	TRBJ1-2	CASSPGTLNYGYTF
once	TRBV30	TRBJ1-2	CAWSVRSDTGYTF
once	TRBV7-3	TRBJ2-7	CASSFAAGDYEQYF
-	TRBV2	TRBJ1-2	CASSAGQSYGYTF
once	TRBV7-3	TRBJ2-3	CASSLISAATDTQYF